The 23 T cell receptor beta chains presented below share a single source sample, sequenced in a study of T cells in Graves' hyperthyroidism and ophthalmopathy. The CDR3 regions of TCR beta were amplified from RNA transcripts. With the HTBI primer set, the TCR CDR3 went through a first round of RT-PCR. TCRdb recomputed calls from the multiplex PCR reads with MiXCR, one row per CDR3 protein. The sample has a few hundred thousand distinct CDR3 sequences, over 15% seen once. The sequencing sample was made of blood. These receptor sequences come from a woman aged 45-65 years with Graves' hyperthyroidism.

This clonotype was detected only a few times. The chain employs TRBV20-1 and TRBJ2-3; D gene ambiguous. The CDR3 has 13 residues. Germline CDR1 and CDR2: DFQATT and SNEGSKA (reference sequence). V lost 7 bases to trimming and J lost 6 bases, with 17 bases between them. CDR3 bases: TGCAGTGGAAGAGAGGACCGCCGGGATACGCAGTATTTT. This translates into CSGREDRRDTQYF.

The chain has TRBV10-3 and TRBJ2-3; 10 bases are a match to TRBD1. Per the germline V gene, CDR1 is ENHRY and CDR2 is SYGVKD. CDR3 length: 17 amino acids. The junction had 7 bases not matched to a gene; V was cut back by 0 bases and J by 4 bases. The CDR3 region is CAISESTGTGEADTQYF. CDR3 nucleotides: TGTGCCATCAGTGAGTCGACTGGGACAGGGGAGGCAGATACGCAGTATTTT.

This clonotype was observed once. The J gene is TRBJ2-3, the V gene TRBV20-1, with a weak D call TRBD2 (5 bases). Trimming shortened V by 0 bases and J by 5 bases, and 18 bases separated the two germline ends. The germline gives CDR1 DFQATT, CDR2 SNEGSKA (reference sequence). The CDR3 consists of 16 residues. The CDR3 reads CSARETIYEVKDTQYF. Here the CDR3 DNA reads TGCAGTGCTAGAGAGACTATTTACGAGGTGAAAGATACGCAGTATTTT.

This clonotype was recorded a few times. The chain recombines TRBV29-1 with TRBJ1-2; possible D gene TRBD1, 6 bases. The ends were cut back, 7 bases at V and 0 bases at J, with 18 bases in the middle. Germline V CDR1 and CDR2: SQVTM, ANQGSEA. The CDR3 is 15 amino acids. Here the CDR3 DNA reads TGCAGCGGCTTTCTTGAAGGGGGTTCTAACTATGGCTACACCTTC. It specifies CSGFLEGGSNYGYTF.

The V call is TRBV14, the J call TRBJ2-3; D is uncertain. This CDR3 is built from 15 residues. V was pared by 1 base and J by 6 bases, with 14 bases between. Germline loops: CDR1 SGHDN, CDR2 FVKESK. This chain's CDR3 is CASSQGVSRTDTQYF. The CDR3 DNA reads as TGTGCCAGCAGCCAAGGGGTATCTCGAACGGATACGCAGTATTTT.

V gene TRBV19 combines with J gene TRBJ1-2; the D is unclear. This CDR3 contains 14 residues. Germline V CDR1 and CDR2: LNHDA, SQIVND (reference sequence). V dropped 0 bases and J dropped 2 bases, with 7 bases sitting between them. The CDR3: CASSIDLRNYGYTF. The CDR3 nucleotides are TGTGCCAGTAGTATAGATCTGCGGAACTATGGCTACACCTTC.

This clonotype was recorded many times. The chain employs TRBV20-1 and TRBJ1-2; D may be TRBD1 (5 bases). The ends were cut back, 1 base at V and 6 bases at J, with 12 bases in the middle. In germline, CDR1 is DFQATT, CDR2 SNEGSKA (reference sequence). CDR3 length: 13 residues. CDR3 region: CSARAGPSDGYTF. The CDR3 DNA is TGCAGTGCTAGAGCGGGACCTTCCGATGGCTACACCTTC.

J is TRBJ1-4 and V is TRBV28; 7 nucleotides line up with TRBD1. V shed 5 bases, J shed 7 bases, and the junction held 7 bases outside the gene matches. The length of the CDR3 is 14 residues. Germline V gives CDR1 MDHEN, CDR2 SYDVKM. This CDR3 is CASSRGQEGEKLFF. The CDR3 DNA follows: TGTGCCAGCAGTCGTGGACAGGAGGGTGAAAAACTGTTTTTT.

This clonotype was counted between two and nine times. This rearrangement joins TRBV25-1 to TRBJ2-2; D uncertain. V gave up 4 bases and J gave up 0 bases, with 9 bases separating them. Germline V gene lookup returns CDR1 MGHDK and CDR2 SYGVNS. The CDR3 contains 15 residues. CDR3 DNA: TGTGCCAGCAGTGTGGGCAGCGCGAACACCGGGGAGCTGTTTTTT. It yields the protein CASSVGSANTGELFF.

In this sample, this clonotype turned up many times. This chain connects TRBV6-2 or TRBV6-3 to TRBJ2-5, with TRBD2 identical over 10 bases. J gave up 1 base and V 5 bases, and 1 base lay outside the gene matches. The germline V gene has CDR1 MNHEY and CDR2 SVGEGT. This CDR3 is built from 14 residues. CDR3 coding DNA: TGTGCCAGCAGTACTAGCGGGGCCCAAGAGACCCAGTACTTC. Protein sequence: CASSTSGAQETQYF.

This chain uses TRBV6-1 with TRBJ2-3; weak D call: TRBD2 (7 bases). This CDR3 is 14 amino acids long. Germline V gene sequence: CDR1 MNHNS, CDR2 SASEGT. V lost 6 bases, J lost 2 bases, and 12 bases lay in between. The CDR3 DNA reads TGTGCCAGCAGGAAGGGGGGGTTCACAGATACGCAGTATTTT. It yields the protein CASRKGGFTDTQYF.

This clonotype came up a few times. The chain employs TRBV7-2 and TRBJ2-1, with no clear D. Germline values: CDR1 SGHTA, CDR2 FQGNSA. The V and J ends lost 3 bases and 0 bases respectively, with 9 bases between them. This CDR3 comprises 15 residues. CDR3 DNA: TGTGCCAGCAGCTTGCAGAGAACCTCCTACAATGAGCAGTTCTTC. Residues: CASSLQRTSYNEQFF.

This clonotype has a count of ten or more. The V gene is TRBV18, the J gene TRBJ2-7; 8 nucleotides line up with TRBD1. Germline V gene lookup returns CDR1 KGHSH and CDR2 LQKENI. V was pared by 5 bases and J by 2 bases, with 11 bases of the junction left unmatched. The length of the CDR3 is 16 residues. DNA for the CDR3: TGTGCCAGCTCAGCCCGACAGGGGCGAAACCCCTACGAGCAGTACGTC. Protein: CASSARQGRNPYEQYV.

Details on this clonotype: The junction departs from germline at one end; a sequencing error may be responsible. The chain is built from TRBV7-2 and TRBJ2-5; TRBD1 agrees at 9 bases. The length of the CDR3 is 12 residues. Germline V gene sequence: CDR1 SGHTA, CDR2 FQGNSA. The CDR3 sequence is CASSPLGTGSNF. The CDR3 bases are TGTGCCAGCAGCCCTCTCGGGACAGGGTCGAACTTC.

This clonotype turned up a few times. The chain links TRBV5-6 to TRBJ2-2; D ambiguous. The CDR3 has 14 amino acids. Germline CDR1 SGHDT, CDR2 YYEEEE. The germline V and J ends were trimmed by 4 bases and 6 bases, with 13 bases remaining between them. The CDR3 DNA reads TGTGCCAGCAGCCGTCCGGACCACGCCGGGGAGCTGTTTTTT. It is translated as CASSRPDHAGELFF.

The rearrangement uses TRBV6-9 and TRBJ2-7; 8 nucleotides match TRBD1. CDR1 is MNHGY and CDR2 is SVAAGI in the germline V gene. This CDR3 is 15 amino acids long. V trimming: 4 bases; J trimming: 0 bases; junction bases outside the gene matches: 5. CDR3 sequence: CASSWGDRYSYEQYF. The CDR3 DNA reads TGTGCCAGCAGTTGGGGGGACAGGTACTCCTACGAGCAGTACTTC.

The chain recombines TRBV19 with TRBJ1-5, with 7 nucleotides matching TRBD1. With 8 bases clipped from V and 5 bases from J, the junction kept 6 bases outside the gene matches. The CDR3 sequence is 13 residues long. Germline V gives CDR1 LNHDA, CDR2 SQIVND (reference sequence). Here the CDR3 reads CASHRGVDQPQHF. The CDR3, as DNA: TGTGCCAGTCACAGGGGAGTTGATCAGCCCCAGCATTTT.

This clonotype occurred many times. The chain has TRBV4-1 and TRBJ1-5; D is ambiguous. Germline values: CDR1 MGHRA, CDR2 YSYEKL. Trimming stripped 4 bases from V and 3 bases from J, with 7 bases between. The CDR3 consists of 13 residues. CDR3 coding DNA: TGCGCCAGCAGCCCCAGTCTCAATCAGCCCCAGCATTTT. It translates to CASSPSLNQPQHF.

There are a few counts of this clonotype. CDR3: CASSKYSDTGELFF. The DNA of the CDR3 is TGTGCCAGCTCAAAGTATTCCGACACCGGGGAGCTGTTTTTT. The chain carries TRBV18 and TRBJ2-2; D gene ambiguous. Trimming took off 5 bases at V and 3 bases at J, with 10 bases between the two ends. The CDR3 extends over 14 amino acids. Germline CDR1 is KGHSH and CDR2 is LQKENI.

This clonotype was recorded at least ten times. V and J are TRBV20-1 and TRBJ2-1; D may be TRBD2 (6 bases). The CDR3 runs to 16 residues. The V gene lost 2 bases and the J gene lost 2 bases, with 16 bases spanning the gap. Germline CDR1 DFQATT, CDR2 SNEGSKA (reference sequence). The CDR3 is CSARNPGDSTYNEQFF. The CDR3 DNA follows: TGCAGTGCTAGAAACCCCGGGGACTCAACCTACAATGAGCAGTTCTTC.

This clonotype was detected many times. The chain is built from TRBV5-1 and TRBJ1-4; 9 bases agree with TRBD1. The germline V gene has CDR1 SGHRS and CDR2 YFSETQ. This CDR3 spans 14 amino acids. J lost 7 bases, V lost 3 bases, and 4 bases had no gene match. In nucleotides, the CDR3 is TGCGCCAGCAGCTCGGACAGGGGAGGTGAAAAACTGTTTTTT. It specifies CASSSDRGGEKLFF.

The sample holds one count of this clonotype. The J gene is TRBJ1-2, the V gene TRBV10-3, with 8 bases lining up with TRBD1. This CDR3 spans 13 amino acids. Germline V lookup: CDR1 ENHRY, CDR2 SYGVKD. The V and J ends lost 6 bases and 2 bases, in that order; junction bases with no gene match: 2. Written as DNA, the CDR3 is TGTGCCATCAGAGGACAGGGAAACTATGGCTACACCTTC. Protein: CAIRGQGNYGYTF.

This clonotype was recorded many times. V is TRBV11-2 and J is TRBJ2-7, with 9 bases matching TRBD2. Germline V CDR1 and CDR2: SGHAT, FQNNGV. V was clipped by 1 base and J by 3 bases; unmatched bases: 4. The CDR3 length is 15 residues. As DNA, the CDR3 is TGTGCCAGCAGCTTAGGTAGCGGGAGTGACTACGAGCAGTACTTC. It translates to CASSLGSGSDYEQYF. Complete variable domain (other parts from reference TRBV11-2 and TRBJ2-7): EAGVAQSPRYKIIEKRQSVAFWCNPISGHATLYWYQQILGQGPKLLIQFQNNGVVDDSQLPKDRFSAERLKGVDSTLKIQPAKLEDSAVYLCASSLGSGSDYEQYFGPGTRLTVT.